This record concerns one T cell receptor (beta chain) sequence. Method: immunoSEQ multiplex PCR; TCRdb's copy keeps in-frame clones and lacks some. Of over 150,000 clones listed, 85% to 95% are singletons. The sample originates from a study of control samples from healthy donors and cancer patients. V lost 4 bases, J lost 2 bases, and 12 bases lay in between. Per the germline V gene, CDR1 is LGHNT and CDR2 is FRNRAP. There are 15 residues in the CDR3. The chain couples TRBV12-5 to TRBJ1-5; no definite D call. Sample: blood. The TCR originated in a man younger than 35 in good health. In DNA form, the CDR3 reads TGTGCTAGTGGTTCCATGACCAGTGGCAATCAGCCCCAGCATTTT. Its protein is CASGSMTSGNQPQHF.